The 14 T cell receptor beta chains below all came from one sample that was sequenced in a study of T cell responses to AZD1222 COVID-19 vaccine. Sequencing used immunoSEQ multiplex PCR; TCRdb keeps in-frame clones, though not all of them. The sample lists 100,000 to 150,000 clones; approximately 90% were seen once. The sample was peripheral blood, taken 28 days after the second AZD1222 dose. Every receptor here comes from an adult who received the AZD1222 COVID-19 vaccine.

V gene TRBV6-1 combines with J gene TRBJ2-3; TRBD2 matches at 12 bases. The CDR3 length is 18 residues. The V gene's germline CDR1 is MNHNS and CDR2 SASEGT. The junction had 14 bases not matched to a gene; V was cut back by 4 bases and J by 6 bases. The CDR3 region has the DNA TGTGCCAGCAGTGCCCGTTGGGCTAGCGGGAGGGTAGTGGATACGCAGTATTTT. Protein product: CASSARWASGRVVDTQYF.

This clone was observed once. The chain is built from TRBV11-3 and TRBJ1-1, with unresolved D. This CDR3 has 13 residues. The V end lost 2 bases, the J end lost 5 bases, and 9 bases lay between the germline ends. Germline V gives CDR1 SGHNT, CDR2 YENEEA. This CDR3 is CASSLYGGTEAFF. In DNA form, the CDR3 reads TGTGCCAGCAGCTTATACGGAGGGACTGAAGCTTTCTTT.

This clone was observed once. The chain joins TRBV3-1 (or the pseudogene TRBV3-2) to TRBJ2-7, with 9 bases identical to TRBD2. CDR3 length: 15 amino acids. The germline V gene has CDR1 LGHDT and CDR2 YNNKEL (reference sequence). V was pared by 6 bases and J by 6 bases, with 12 bases of the junction left unmatched. Written as DNA, the CDR3 is TGTGCCAGCAGTCACCTAGCGGGGTCCCGGGGCGAGCAGTACTTC. Residues: CASSHLAGSRGEQYF.

The chain joins TRBV5-4 to TRBJ1-4, with 8 positions matching TRBD1. J gave up 8 bases and V 4 bases, and 10 bases lay outside the gene matches. CDR3 length equals 15 residues. Germline V gene data show CDR1 as SGHNT and CDR2 as YYREEE (reference sequence). CDR3 in amino acids: CASSNPQGEGEKLFF. The CDR3 region has the DNA TGTGCCAGCAGCAACCCACAGGGGGAAGGCGAAAAACTGTTTTTT.

The genes are TRBV29-1 and TRBJ1-2; D is unclear. V was pared by 1 base and J by 0 bases, with 0 bases between. CDR1 is SQVTM, CDR2 ANQGSEA, per germline. The CDR3 contains 11 residues. Here the CDR3 DNA reads TGCAGCGTTGAAGCTAACTATGGCTACACCTTC. It encodes CSVEANYGYTF. Complete variable domain (other parts from reference TRBV29-1 and TRBJ1-2): SAVISQKPSRDICQRGTSLTIQCQVDSQVTMMFWYRQQPGQSLTLIATANQGSEATYESGFVIDKFPISRPNLTFSTLTVSNMSPEDSSIYLCSVEANYGYTFGSGTRLTVV.

This clone showed up just once. J is TRBJ2-5 and V is TRBV20-1, with 14 bases matching TRBD2. J was trimmed by 4 bases and V by 3 bases; bases with no gene match: 7. This CDR3 is built from 16 residues. Per the germline V gene, CDR1 is DFQATT and CDR2 is SNEGSKA (reference sequence). The CDR3 nucleotides read TGCAGTGCTAGTCCGACTAGCGGGAGGGCCTTAGAGACCCAGTACTTC. Translating gives CSASPTSGRALETQYF.

V usage is TRBV2 and J usage is TRBJ2-1; D not certain. V lost 5 bases to trimming and J lost 4 bases, with 9 bases between them. The CDR3 spans 13 residues. Germline-derived CDR1 and CDR2 are SNHLY and FYNNEI. CDR3 in DNA: TGTGCCAGCAGTCCGTCCACTTACAATGAGCAGTTCTTC. Amino acid sequence: CASSPSTYNEQFF.

This rearrangement joins TRBV19 to TRBJ2-5, with D perhaps matching TRBD2 (8 bases). Germline CDR1 LNHDA, CDR2 SQIVND (reference sequence). V was clipped by 3 bases and J by 5 bases, with 16 bases between them. The CDR3 extends over 15 amino acids. CDR3 nucleotide sequence: TGTGCCAGTAGTATGGGGACTAGAGGGGGCGAGACCCAGTACTTC. This codes for CASSMGTRGGETQYF.

V gene TRBV4-1 combines with J gene TRBJ1-2; TRBD1 matches 7 bases. Losses at the gene ends were 4 bases for V and 5 bases for J; bases not matched to a gene: 7. This CDR3 has 14 amino acids. Germline loops: CDR1 MGHRA, CDR2 YSYEKL. The chain's CDR3 is CASSLWTGVYGYTF. The CDR3 region has the DNA TGCGCCAGCAGCCTATGGACAGGCGTTTATGGCTACACCTTC.

The rearrangement links TRBV5-1 to TRBJ1-2; the match to TRBD1 covers 9 bases. Germline CDR1 SGHRS, CDR2 YFSETQ. This CDR3 region has 16 residues. Trimming took 4 bases from V and 4 from J; bases not matched to a gene: 11. CDR3 sequence (DNA): TGCGCCAGCAGCCCGGGACAGGGCCAATCTCTCTATGGCTACACCTTC. This encodes CASSPGQGQSLYGYTF.

The chain links TRBV11-2 to TRBJ1-4, with D hard to call. The CDR3 is 18 amino acids. V lost 2 bases and J lost 0, with 16 bases in between. The germline CDR1 and CDR2 sequences are SGHAT and FQNNGV. Here the CDR3 DNA reads TGTGCCAGCAGCTTAATGGGTAGAACAGTTTCAACTAATGAAAAACTGTTTTTT. Its protein product is CASSLMGRTVSTNEKLFF.

V usage is TRBV24-1 and J usage is TRBJ2-3; D might be TRBD1 (6 bases). The CDR3 is made up of 15 amino acids. Between the trimmed V and J ends, which lost 6 bases and 2 bases, there was a span of 14 bases. Germline V gene lookup returns CDR1 KGHDR and CDR2 SFDVKD. The CDR3 here is CATSQGRGATDTQYF. The CDR3 DNA reads TGTGCCACCAGTCAGGGGCGAGGGGCCACAGATACGCAGTATTTT.

DNA of the CDR3: TGTGCCAGCAGCTTTTTCACTTCGCTAGCGGGCAATGAGCAGTTCTTC. This gives the protein CASSFFTSLAGNEQFF. The chain has TRBV7-2 and TRBJ2-1; 8 bases map to TRBD2. Per germline, CDR1 SGHTA and CDR2 FQGNSA. V trimming: 3 bases; J trimming: 6 bases; junction bases outside the gene matches: 10. The CDR3 sequence is 16 residues long.

The chain employs TRBV6-5 and TRBJ1-6, with D unresolved. CDR1 and CDR2 from the germline V gene are MNHEY and SVGAGI. V gave up 6 bases and J gave up 8 bases, with 8 bases separating them. The CDR3 contains 12 residues. The CDR3 DNA reads as TGTGCCAGCAGGGTGTTGGATTCACCCCTCCACTTT. It encodes CASRVLDSPLHF.